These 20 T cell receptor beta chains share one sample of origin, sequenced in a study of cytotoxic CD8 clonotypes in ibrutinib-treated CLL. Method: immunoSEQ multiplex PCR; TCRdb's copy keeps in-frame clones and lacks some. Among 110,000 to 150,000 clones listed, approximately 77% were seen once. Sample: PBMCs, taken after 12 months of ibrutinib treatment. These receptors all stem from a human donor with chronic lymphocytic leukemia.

CDR3 loop: CASSATGTATYNEQFF. In nucleotides, the CDR3 is TGTGCCAGCAGCGCCACCGGGACCGCAACCTACAATGAGCAGTTCTTC. The gene calls are TRBV7-9 and TRBJ2-1; tentatively, D is TRBD1 or TRBD2 (5 bases each). V was shortened by 5 bases and J by 2 bases, with 16 bases between the two germline ends. CDR1 and CDR2 from the germline V gene are SEHNR and FQNEAQ (reference sequence). The CDR3 spans 16 residues. Full variable domain (missing parts from reference TRBV7-9 and TRBJ2-1): DTGVSQNPRHKITKRGQNVTFRCDPISEHNRLYWYRQTLGQGPEFLTYFQNEAQLEKSRLLSDRFSAERPKGSFSTLEIQRTEQGDSAMYLCASSATGTATYNEQFFGPGTRLTVL.

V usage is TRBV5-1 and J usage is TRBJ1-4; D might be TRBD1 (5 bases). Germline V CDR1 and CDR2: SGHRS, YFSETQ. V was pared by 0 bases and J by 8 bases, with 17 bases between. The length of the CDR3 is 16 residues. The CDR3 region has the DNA TGCGCCAGCAGCTTGGCGGGTAACAGAGGACAAGAAAAACTGTTTTTT. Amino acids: CASSLAGNRGQEKLFF.

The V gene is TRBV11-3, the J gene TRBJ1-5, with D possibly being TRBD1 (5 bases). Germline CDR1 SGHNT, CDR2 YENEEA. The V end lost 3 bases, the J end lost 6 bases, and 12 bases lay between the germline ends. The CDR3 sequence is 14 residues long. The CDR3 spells CASSFTGVGQPQHF. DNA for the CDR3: TGTGCCAGCAGCTTCACAGGCGTAGGTCAGCCCCAGCATTTT. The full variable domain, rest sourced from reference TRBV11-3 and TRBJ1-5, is EAGVVQSPRYKIIEKKQPVAFWCNPISGHNTLYWYLQNLGQGPELLIRYENEEAVDDSQLPKDRFSAERLKGVDSTLKIQPAELGDSAVYLCASSFTGVGQPQHFGDGTRLSIL.

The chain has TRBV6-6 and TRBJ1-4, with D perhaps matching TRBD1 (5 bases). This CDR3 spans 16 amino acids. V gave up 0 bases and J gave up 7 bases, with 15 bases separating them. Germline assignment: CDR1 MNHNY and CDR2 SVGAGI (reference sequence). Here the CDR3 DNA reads TGTGCCAGCAGTTACTCTACGGGGACGGGCACTGAAAAACTGTTTTTT. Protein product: CASSYSTGTGTEKLFF.

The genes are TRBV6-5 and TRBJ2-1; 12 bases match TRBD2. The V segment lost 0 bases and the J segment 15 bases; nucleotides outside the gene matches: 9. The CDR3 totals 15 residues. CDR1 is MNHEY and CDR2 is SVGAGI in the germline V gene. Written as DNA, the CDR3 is TGTGCCAGCAGTTACTCGTCTCTAGCGGGAGGGTCGGCGTTCTTC. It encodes CASSYSSLAGGSAFF.

The CDR3 loop reads CAAHRGPNTGELFF. CDR3 DNA: TGTGCCGCCCACAGGGGACCAAACACCGGGGAGCTGTTTTTT. The genes are TRBV19 and TRBJ2-2; 7 nucleotides align to TRBD1. The CDR3 sequence is 14 residues long. Germline V gene lookup returns CDR1 LNHDA and CDR2 SQIVND (reference sequence). With V trimmed by 11 bases and J by 2 bases, 8 bases remained unmatched. The full variable domain, in which reference TRBV19 and TRBJ2-2 provide the parts outside the CDR3, is DGGITQSPKYLFRKEGQNVTLSCEQNLNHDAMYWYRQDPGQGLRLIYYSQIVNDFQKGDIAEGYSVSREKKESFPLTVTSAQKNPTAFYLCAAHRGPNTGELFFGEGSRLTVL.

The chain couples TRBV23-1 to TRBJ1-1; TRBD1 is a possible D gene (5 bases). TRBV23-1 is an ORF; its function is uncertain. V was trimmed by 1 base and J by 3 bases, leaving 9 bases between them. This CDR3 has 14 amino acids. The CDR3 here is CASSQFGGDTEAFF. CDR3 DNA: TGCGCCAGCAGTCAATTCGGGGGAGACACTGAAGCTTTCTTT.

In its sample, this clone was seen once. CDR3 region: CASSLGTGTGNTIYF. The CDR3 DNA reads as TGTGCCAGCAGCTTAGGGACAGGGACTGGAAACACCATATATTTT. The chain uses TRBV7-2 and TRBJ1-3, with 8 positions matching TRBD1. Germline lookup yields CDR1 SGHTA and CDR2 FQGNSA. The CDR3 is 15 residues long. Trimming at V came to 1 base and at J to 2 bases, leaving 1 base not matched to a gene.

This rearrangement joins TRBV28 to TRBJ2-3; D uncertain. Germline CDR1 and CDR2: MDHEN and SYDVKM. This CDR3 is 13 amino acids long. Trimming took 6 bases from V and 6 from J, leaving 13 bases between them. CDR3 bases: TGTGCCAGCAGGGATGAGGTTGCCGATACGCAGTATTTT. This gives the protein CASRDEVADTQYF.

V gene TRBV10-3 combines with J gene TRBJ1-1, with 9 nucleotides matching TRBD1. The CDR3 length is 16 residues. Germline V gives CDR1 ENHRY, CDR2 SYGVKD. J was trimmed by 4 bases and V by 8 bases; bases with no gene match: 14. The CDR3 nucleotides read TGTGCCATCCGCCAACCCCCCGGGACAGGGCTCACTGAAGCTTTCTTT. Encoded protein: CAIRQPPGTGLTEAFF.

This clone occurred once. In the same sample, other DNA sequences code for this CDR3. The CDR3 spells CASSYSGYGYTF. The CDR3 DNA reads as TGTGCCAGCAGTTATTCGGGTTATGGCTACACCTTC. This rearrangement joins TRBV6-5 to TRBJ1-2; D remains ambiguous. CDR1 MNHEY and CDR2 SVGAGI come from the germline V gene. CDR3 length: 12 residues. Between the trimmed V and J ends, which lost 3 bases and 5 bases, there was a span of 7 bases.

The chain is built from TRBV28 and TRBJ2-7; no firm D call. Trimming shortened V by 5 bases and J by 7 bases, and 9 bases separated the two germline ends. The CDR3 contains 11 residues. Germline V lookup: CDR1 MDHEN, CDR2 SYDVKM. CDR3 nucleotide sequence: TGTGCCAGCAGTGGCCATGGGGAGCAGTACTTC. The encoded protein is CASSGHGEQYF.

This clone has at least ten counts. The CDR3 loop reads CASSFVTREEGSYTF. DNA for the CDR3: TGTGCCAGCAGCTTTGTAACCCGGGAAGAGGGAAGCTACACCTTC. V usage is TRBV5-6 and J usage is TRBJ1-2; the D is unclear. The CDR3 covers 15 residues. The V gene lost 2 bases and the J gene lost 9 bases, with 20 bases spanning the gap. The germline V gene has CDR1 SGHDT and CDR2 YYEEEE.

DNA of the CDR3: TGTGCCAGCACCTTGGACGGCTATGGCTACACCTTC. Protein: CASTLDGYGYTF. The chain joins TRBV2 to TRBJ1-2, with D hard to call. The germline CDR1 and CDR2 sequences are SNHLY and FYNNEI. CDR3 length equals 12 residues. The V end lost 7 bases, the J end lost 4 bases, and 10 bases lay between the germline ends.

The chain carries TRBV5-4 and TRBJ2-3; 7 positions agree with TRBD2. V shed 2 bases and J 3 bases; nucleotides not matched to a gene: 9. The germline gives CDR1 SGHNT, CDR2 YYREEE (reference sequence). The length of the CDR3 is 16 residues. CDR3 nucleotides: TGTGCCAGCAGCTTTGGCGGGGGAAAGGGGACAGATACGCAGTATTTT. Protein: CASSFGGGKGTDTQYF.

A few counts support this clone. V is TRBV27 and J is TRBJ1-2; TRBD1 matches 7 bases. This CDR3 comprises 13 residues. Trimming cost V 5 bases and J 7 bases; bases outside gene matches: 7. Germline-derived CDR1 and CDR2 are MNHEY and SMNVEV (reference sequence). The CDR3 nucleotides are TGTGCCAGCAGTAAGCAGGGGGTGAGTGGCTACACCTTC. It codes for CASSKQGVSGYTF.

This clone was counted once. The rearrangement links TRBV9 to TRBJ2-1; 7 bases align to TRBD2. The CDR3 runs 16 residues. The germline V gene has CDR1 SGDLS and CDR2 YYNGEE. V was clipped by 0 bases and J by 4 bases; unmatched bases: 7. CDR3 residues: CASSVGLAASYNEQFF. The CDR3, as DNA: TGTGCCAGCAGCGTAGGGCTAGCGGCATCTTACAATGAGCAGTTCTTC.

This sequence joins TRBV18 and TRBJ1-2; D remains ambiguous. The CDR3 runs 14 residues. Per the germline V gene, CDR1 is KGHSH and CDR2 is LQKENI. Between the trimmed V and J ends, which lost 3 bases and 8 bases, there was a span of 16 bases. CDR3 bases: TGTGCCAGCTCACCTCCGGGCGGGAATCGCGGCTACACCTTC. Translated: CASSPPGGNRGYTF.

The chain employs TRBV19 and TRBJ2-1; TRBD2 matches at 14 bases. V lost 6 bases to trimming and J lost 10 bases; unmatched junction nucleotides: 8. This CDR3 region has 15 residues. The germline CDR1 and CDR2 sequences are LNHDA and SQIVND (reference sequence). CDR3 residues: CASRAGTSGRGEQFF. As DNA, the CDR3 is TGTGCCAGTAGGGCCGGGACTAGCGGGAGAGGGGAGCAGTTCTTC.

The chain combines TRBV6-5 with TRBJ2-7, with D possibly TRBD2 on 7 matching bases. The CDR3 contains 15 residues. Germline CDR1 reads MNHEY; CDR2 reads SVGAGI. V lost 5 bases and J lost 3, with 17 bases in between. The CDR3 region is CASSIRWGGGYEQYF. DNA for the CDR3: TGTGCCAGCAGTATTAGGTGGGGGGGCGGCTACGAGCAGTACTTC.